Below are 5 T cell receptor beta chains sequenced from a single sample in a study of T cells in Graves' hyperthyroidism and ophthalmopathy. Researchers amplified the TCR beta CDR3 regions from RNA transcripts. First-round RT-PCR with HTBI primers amplified the TCR CDR3 region. From the multiplex PCR reads, TCRdb called clonotypes with MiXCR, one entry per CDR3 protein. The sample includes approximately 360,000 distinct CDR3 sequences, more than 15% of them seen just once. Sequenced: blood. The source of these receptors is a woman under 30 with Graves' hyperthyroidism that later progressed to Graves' ophthalmopathy.

The V and J genes are TRBV5-1 and TRBJ2-3, with 7 bases fitting TRBD2. Looked up from germline, CDR1 is SGHRS and CDR2 is YFSETQ. CDR3 length: 16 residues. Unmatched junction bases numbered 11, after V lost 2 bases and J lost 5 bases. The CDR3, as DNA: TGCGCCAGCAGCTTCCAGGGCGCGGGAGTTGGAGATACGCAGTATTTT. Amino acid sequence: CASSFQGAGVGDTQYF. The full variable domain, completed using reference TRBV5-1 and TRBJ2-3, is KAGVTQTPRYLIKTRGQQVTLSCSPISGHRSVSWYQQTPGQGLQFLFEYFSETQRNKGNFPGRFSGRQFSNSRSEMNVSTLELGDSALYLCASSFQGAGVGDTQYFGPGTRLTVL.

Only a few counts were recorded for this clonotype. The rearrangement links TRBV27 to TRBJ2-4, with D possibly matching TRBD2 (6 bases). The CDR3 sequence is 14 residues long. The V and J ends lost 5 bases and 3 bases respectively, with 11 bases between them. CDR1 MNHEY and CDR2 SMNVEV come from the germline V gene (reference sequence). CDR3 region: CASSQAGNKNIQYF. The CDR3 DNA sequence: TGTGCCAGCAGTCAAGCGGGTAACAAAAACATTCAGTACTTC.

This clonotype was counted between two and nine times. The chain has TRBV28 and TRBJ2-6; D is unresolved. The ends were cut back, 10 bases at V and 2 bases at J, with 6 bases in the middle. The CDR3 runs to 12 residues. Germline assignment: CDR1 MDHEN and CDR2 SYDVKM. CDR3 nucleotide sequence: TGTGCCATCCTAACTGGGGCCAACGTCCTGACTTTC. Its translation is CAILTGANVLTF. The full variable domain, rest sourced from reference TRBV28 and TRBJ2-6, is DVKVTQSSRYLVKRTGEKVFLECVQDMDHENMFWYRQDPGLGLRLIYFSYDVKMKEKGDIPEGYSVSREKKERFSLILESASTNQTSMYLCAILTGANVLTFGAGSRLTVL.

This clonotype has at least ten counts. The chain has TRBV5-1 and TRBJ2-3; TRBD2 aligns across 11 bases. The V segment lost 3 bases and the J segment 5 bases; nucleotides outside the gene matches: 8. This CDR3 contains 16 residues. CDR1 is SGHRS and CDR2 is YFSETQ in the germline V gene. CDR3 sequence: CASSSLLAGVGDTQYF. CDR3 DNA sequence: TGCGCCAGCAGCTCCCTACTAGCGGGAGTGGGAGATACGCAGTATTTT.

On this clonotype itself: Given a much more abundant clone one base away, this may be a read error. The chain recombines TRBV30 with TRBJ2-5; TRBD2 aligns across 12 bases. Germline V gene lookup returns CDR1 GTSNPN and CDR2 SVGIG (reference sequence). The CDR3 extends over 16 amino acids. Here the CDR3 DNA reads TGTGCCTGGAGCCAAGGACTAGCGGGGAGGGGAGAGACCCATTACTTC. Translation gives CAWSQGLAGRGETHYF.